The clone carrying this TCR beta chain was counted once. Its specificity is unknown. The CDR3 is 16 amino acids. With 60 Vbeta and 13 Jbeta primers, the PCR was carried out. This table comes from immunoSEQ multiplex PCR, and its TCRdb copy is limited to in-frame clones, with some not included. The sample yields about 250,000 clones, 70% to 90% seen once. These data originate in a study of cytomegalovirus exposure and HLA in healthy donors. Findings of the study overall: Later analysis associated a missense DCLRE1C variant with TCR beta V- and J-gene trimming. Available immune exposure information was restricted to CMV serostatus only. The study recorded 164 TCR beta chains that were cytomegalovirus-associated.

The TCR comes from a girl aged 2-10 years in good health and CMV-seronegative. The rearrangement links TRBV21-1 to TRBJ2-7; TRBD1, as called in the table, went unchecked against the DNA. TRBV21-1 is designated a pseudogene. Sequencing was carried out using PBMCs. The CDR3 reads CASSADDPTGSYEQYF. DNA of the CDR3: TGTGCCAGCAGCGCCGATGATCCGACAGGGAGCTACGAGCAGTACTTC.